The following is a TCR beta chain sequence with its context. This entry belongs to a study of shared clonotypes between healthy human individuals. Study in general: Every donor yielded three CD4 naive, three CD4 memory, two CD8 naive and one CD8 memory plate.

Into CD45RA+ naive and CD45RA-negative memory subsets, the CD4+ cells were split. Germline V gene lookup returns CDR1 LNHDA and CDR2 SQIVND (reference sequence). V dropped 1 base and J dropped 4 bases, with 6 bases sitting between them. The CDR3 extends over 13 amino acids. The protocol was immunoSEQ multiplex PCR, while the TCRdb copy is restricted to in-frame clones and leaves out a portion. Among 950,000 to 1,100,000 clones, roughly 80% were seen once, and the ten largest hold about 1.4%. This clonotype was obtained from a man between 18 and 35 years old in good health. The rearrangement links TRBV19 to TRBJ2-3; D is uncertain. What was sequenced was memory CD4+ T cells sorted from blood. Noted subset: CD45RA-negative fraction. CDR3 in amino acids: CASSIAASDTQYF. CDR3 nucleotide sequence: TGTGCCAGTAGTATAGCGGCCTCAGATACGCAGTATTTT.